These 7 T cell receptor beta chains were sequenced from one sample in a study of blood T cells in healthy people across ages. A second PCR, run for roughly 7 to 11 cycles, used a sample-barcoded 5' primer plus a J-beta primer mix. One entry per CDR3 protein results from TCRdb running MiXCR on the 5' RACE reads. The table has roughly 830,000 distinct CDR3 sequences, 62% seen once. Material for sequencing was blood. Every receptor here comes from a young man in good health.

The chain carries TRBV5-8 and TRBJ2-4, with D maybe TRBD1 (6 bases). V shed 0 bases and J shed 5 bases, with 12 bases lying between them. Germline-derived CDR1 and CDR2 are SGHTS and YDEGEE. This CDR3 is 15 amino acids long. The CDR3 here is CASSLAGHRQNIQYF. The CDR3 DNA sequence: TGTGCCAGCAGCTTGGCGGGACATCGGCAAAACATTCAGTACTTC.

This chain uses TRBV4-2 with TRBJ2-4, with 8 bases matching TRBD1. CDR1 and CDR2 (germline): LGHNA, YNFKEQ. Unmatched junction bases numbered 3, after V lost 0 bases and J lost 5 bases. The CDR3 contains 15 residues. CDR3 region: CASSQDRGRENIQYF. CDR3 sequence (DNA): TGTGCCAGCAGCCAAGACAGGGGGCGTGAAAACATTCAGTACTTC.

The chain couples TRBV7-3 to TRBJ2-7; no definite D call. The CDR3 runs 12 residues. CDR1 and CDR2 (germline): SGHTA, FQGTGA. V lost 4 bases and J 7 bases, leaving 11 bases between the germline ends. CDR3 residues: CASSSAEGEQYF. The CDR3 DNA reads as TGTGCCAGCAGCTCCGCGGAAGGGGAGCAGTACTTC.

Only one count was recorded for this clonotype. The rearrangement joins TRBV4-2 to TRBJ2-5, with 9 bases that match TRBD2. The length of the CDR3 is 17 residues. V lost 0 bases to trimming and J lost 1 base; unmatched junction nucleotides: 6. Germline V gene data show CDR1 as LGHNA and CDR2 as YNFKEQ. This CDR3 reads CASSQEGLAGFQETQYF. The CDR3, as DNA: TGTGCCAGCAGCCAAGAAGGTCTAGCGGGGTTCCAAGAGACCCAGTACTTC.

The chain uses TRBV20-1 and TRBJ2-5; a weak D match, TRBD1 (7 bases). The CDR3 is 14 residues long. V was trimmed by 5 bases and J by 0 bases, leaving 13 bases between them. Germline loops: CDR1 DFQATT, CDR2 SNEGSKA (reference sequence). The CDR3 region is CSAGGTAYQETQYF. The CDR3 nucleotides read TGCAGTGCTGGCGGGACAGCCTACCAAGAGACCCAGTACTTC.

V is TRBV7-2 and J is TRBJ2-5; 14 nucleotides line up with TRBD2. The CDR3 consists of 15 residues. CDR1 is SGHTA, CDR2 FQGNSA, per germline. The V and J ends lost 6 bases and 4 bases, in that order; junction bases with no gene match: 4. CDR3 protein: CASRTGTSGGETQYF. The CDR3 DNA is TGTGCCAGCAGGACCGGGACTAGCGGGGGAGAGACCCAGTACTTC.

The chain joins TRBV9 to TRBJ2-4; the D is unclear. The J call is doubtful: the DNA matches TRBJ2-7 better. CDR3 size: 14 residues. The germline CDR1 and CDR2 sequences are SGDLS and YYNGEE. This CDR3 reads CASSVGAYTYEQYF. CDR3 coding DNA: TGTGCCAGCAGCGTAGGAGCATACACCTACGAGCAGTACTTC.